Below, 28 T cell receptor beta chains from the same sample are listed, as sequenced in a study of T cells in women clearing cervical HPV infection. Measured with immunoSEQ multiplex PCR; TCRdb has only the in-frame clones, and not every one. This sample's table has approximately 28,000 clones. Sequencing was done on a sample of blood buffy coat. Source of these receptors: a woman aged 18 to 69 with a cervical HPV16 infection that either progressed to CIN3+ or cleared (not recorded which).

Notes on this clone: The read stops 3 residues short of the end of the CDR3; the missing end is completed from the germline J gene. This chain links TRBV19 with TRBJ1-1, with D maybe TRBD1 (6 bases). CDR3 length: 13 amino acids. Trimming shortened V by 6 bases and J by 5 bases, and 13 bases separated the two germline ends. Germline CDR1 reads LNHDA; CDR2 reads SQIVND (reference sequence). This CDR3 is CASSAQGGTEAFF. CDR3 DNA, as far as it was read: TGTGCCAGTAGCGCACAGGGAGGTACTGAA.

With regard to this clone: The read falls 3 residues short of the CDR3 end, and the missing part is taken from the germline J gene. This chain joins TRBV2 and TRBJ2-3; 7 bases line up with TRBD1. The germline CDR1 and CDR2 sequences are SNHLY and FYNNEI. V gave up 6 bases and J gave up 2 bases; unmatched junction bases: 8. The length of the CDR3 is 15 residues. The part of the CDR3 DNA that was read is TGTGCCAGCAGCCAACAGGGGTGGGACACAGATACG. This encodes CASSQQGWDTDT. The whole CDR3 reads CASSQQGWDTDTQYF.

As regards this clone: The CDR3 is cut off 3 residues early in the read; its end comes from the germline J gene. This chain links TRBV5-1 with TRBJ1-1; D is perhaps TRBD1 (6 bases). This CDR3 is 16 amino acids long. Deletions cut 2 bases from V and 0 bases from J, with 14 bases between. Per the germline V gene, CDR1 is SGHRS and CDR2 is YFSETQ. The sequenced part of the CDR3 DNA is TGCGCCAGCAGCTTCGGACAGCCATTACTGAACACTGAA. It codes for CASSFGQPLLNTE. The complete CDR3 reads CASSFGQPLLNTEAFF.

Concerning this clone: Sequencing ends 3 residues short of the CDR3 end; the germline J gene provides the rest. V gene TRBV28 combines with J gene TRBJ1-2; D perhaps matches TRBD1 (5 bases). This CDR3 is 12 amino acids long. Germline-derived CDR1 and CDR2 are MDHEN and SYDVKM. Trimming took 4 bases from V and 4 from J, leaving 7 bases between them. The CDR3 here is CASSYRFYGYTF. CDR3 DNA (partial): TGTGCCAGCAGTTACAGGTTCTATGGC.

The CDR3 region is CASSLGQGLTYEQYF. The CDR3 DNA, read in part, is TGTGCCAGCAGCTTAGGACAGGGGCTAACCTACGAG. V and J are TRBV5-8 and TRBJ2-7, with TRBD1 matching 9 bases. The read stops 3 residues short of the end of the CDR3; the missing end is completed from the germline J gene. J lost 2 bases, V lost 2 bases, and 5 bases had no gene match. The CDR3 spans 15 residues. The germline V gene has CDR1 SGHTS and CDR2 YDEGEE.

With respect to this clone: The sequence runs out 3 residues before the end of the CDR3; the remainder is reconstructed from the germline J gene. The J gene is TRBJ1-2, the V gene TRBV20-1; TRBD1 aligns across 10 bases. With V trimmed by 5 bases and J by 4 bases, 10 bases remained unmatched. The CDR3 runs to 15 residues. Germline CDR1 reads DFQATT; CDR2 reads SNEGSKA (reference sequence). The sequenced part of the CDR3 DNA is TGCAGTGCTCCTACCCCGGGACAGGGGATCTATGGC. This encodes CSAPTPGQGIYG. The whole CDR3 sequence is CSAPTPGQGIYGYTF.

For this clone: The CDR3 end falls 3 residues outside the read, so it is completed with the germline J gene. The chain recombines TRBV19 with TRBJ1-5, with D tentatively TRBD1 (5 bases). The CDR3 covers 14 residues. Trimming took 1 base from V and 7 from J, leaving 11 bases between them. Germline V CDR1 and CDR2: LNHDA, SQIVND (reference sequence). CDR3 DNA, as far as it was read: TGTGCCAGTAGTATAGGGCAGGGCAGGCAGCCC. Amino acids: CASSIGQGRQP. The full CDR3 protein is CASSIGQGRQPQHF.

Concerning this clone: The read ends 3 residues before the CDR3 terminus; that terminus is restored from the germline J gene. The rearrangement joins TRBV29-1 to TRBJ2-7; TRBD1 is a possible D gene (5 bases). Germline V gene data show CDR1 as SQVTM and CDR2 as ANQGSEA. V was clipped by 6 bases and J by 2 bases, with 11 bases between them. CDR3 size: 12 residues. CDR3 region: CSVETETYEQYF. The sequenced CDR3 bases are TGCAGCGTGGAGACAGAAACCTACGAG.

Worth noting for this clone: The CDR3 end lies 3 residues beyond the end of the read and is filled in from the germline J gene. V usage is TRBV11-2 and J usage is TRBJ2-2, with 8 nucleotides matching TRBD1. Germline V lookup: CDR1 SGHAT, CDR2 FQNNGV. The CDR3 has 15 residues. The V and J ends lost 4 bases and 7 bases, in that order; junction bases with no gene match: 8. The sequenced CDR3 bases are TGTGCCAGCAGCTCCAGGACAGGGAAGGTCGGGGAG. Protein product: CASSSRTGKVGE. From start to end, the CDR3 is CASSSRTGKVGELFF.

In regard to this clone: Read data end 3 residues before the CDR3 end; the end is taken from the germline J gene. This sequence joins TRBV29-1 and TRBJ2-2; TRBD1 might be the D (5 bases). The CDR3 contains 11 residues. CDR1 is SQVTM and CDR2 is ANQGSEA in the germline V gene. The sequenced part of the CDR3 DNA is TGCAGCGTGGCAGGGCTTGAAAAG. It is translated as CSVAGLEK. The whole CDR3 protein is CSVAGLEKLFF.

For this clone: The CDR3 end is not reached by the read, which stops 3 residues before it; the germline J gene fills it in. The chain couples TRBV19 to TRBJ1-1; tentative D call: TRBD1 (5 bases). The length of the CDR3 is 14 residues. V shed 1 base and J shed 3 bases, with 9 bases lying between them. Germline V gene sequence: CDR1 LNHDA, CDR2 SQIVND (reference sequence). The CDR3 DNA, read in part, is TGTGCCAGTAGTATAGGAGGGGCGGACACTGAA. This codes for CASSIGGADTE. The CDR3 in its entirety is CASSIGGADTEAFF.

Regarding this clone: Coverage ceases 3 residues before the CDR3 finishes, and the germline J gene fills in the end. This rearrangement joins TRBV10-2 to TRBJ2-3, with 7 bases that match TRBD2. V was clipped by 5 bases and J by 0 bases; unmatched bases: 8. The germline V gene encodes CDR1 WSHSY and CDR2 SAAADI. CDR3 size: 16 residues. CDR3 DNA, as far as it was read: TGCGCCAGCAGTTCCTCTAGCGGTATTAGCACAGATACG. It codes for CASSSSSGISTDT. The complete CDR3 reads CASSSSSGISTDTQYF.

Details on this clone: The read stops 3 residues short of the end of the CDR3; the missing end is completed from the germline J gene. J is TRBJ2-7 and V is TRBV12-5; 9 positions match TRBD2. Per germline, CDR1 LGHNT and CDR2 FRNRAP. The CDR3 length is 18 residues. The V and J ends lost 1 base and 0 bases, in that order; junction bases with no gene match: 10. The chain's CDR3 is CASGLAFGGGESSYEQYF. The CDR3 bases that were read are TGTGCTAGTGGTTTGGCCTTCGGCGGGGGGGAGAGCTCCTACGAG.

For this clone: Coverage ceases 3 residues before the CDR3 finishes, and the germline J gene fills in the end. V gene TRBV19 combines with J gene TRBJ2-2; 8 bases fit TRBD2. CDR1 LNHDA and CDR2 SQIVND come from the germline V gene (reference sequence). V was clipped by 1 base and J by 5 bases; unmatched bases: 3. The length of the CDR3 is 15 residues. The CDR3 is CASSIAAGGTGELFF. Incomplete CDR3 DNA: TGTGCCAGTAGTATAGCTGCGGGGGGTACCGGGGAG.

The CDR3 DNA, read in part, is TGTGCCAGCAGCCCACAACCGAACACTGAA. Translated, it gives CASSPQPNTE. The whole CDR3 sequence is CASSPQPNTEAFF. This sequence joins TRBV5-6 and TRBJ1-1; D not certain. The CDR3 extends 3 residues past the end of the read, so its final part is completed from the germline J gene. Germline V gene lookup returns CDR1 SGHDT and CDR2 YYEEEE. The V gene lost 4 bases and the J gene lost 1 base, with 8 bases spanning the gap. The CDR3 totals 13 residues.

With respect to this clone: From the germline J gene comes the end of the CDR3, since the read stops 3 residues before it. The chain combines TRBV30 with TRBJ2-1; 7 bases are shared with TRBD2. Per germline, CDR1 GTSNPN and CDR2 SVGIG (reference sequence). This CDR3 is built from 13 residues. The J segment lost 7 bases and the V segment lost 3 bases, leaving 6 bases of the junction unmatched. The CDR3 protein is CAWRRTGGNEQFF. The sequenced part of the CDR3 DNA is TGTGCCTGGAGAAGGACGGGGGGAAATGAG.

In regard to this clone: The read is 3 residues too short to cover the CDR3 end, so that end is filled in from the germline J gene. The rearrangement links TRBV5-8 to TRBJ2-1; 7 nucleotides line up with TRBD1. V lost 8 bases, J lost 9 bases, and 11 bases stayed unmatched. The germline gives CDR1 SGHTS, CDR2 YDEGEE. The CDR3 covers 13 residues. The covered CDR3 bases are TGTGCCAGTCCCGTGAGGGGGCAAGGTGAG. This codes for CASPVRGQGE. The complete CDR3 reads CASPVRGQGEQFF.

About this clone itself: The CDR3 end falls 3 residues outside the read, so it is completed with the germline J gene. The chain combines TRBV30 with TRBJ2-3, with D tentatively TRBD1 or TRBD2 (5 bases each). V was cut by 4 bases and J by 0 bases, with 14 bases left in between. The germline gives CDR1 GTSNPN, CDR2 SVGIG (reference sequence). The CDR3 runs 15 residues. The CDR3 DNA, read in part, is TGTGCCTGGACCCCAGGGCCGGGAAGCACAGATACG. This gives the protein CAWTPGPGSTDT. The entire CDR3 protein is CAWTPGPGSTDTQYF.

The CDR3 DNA, read in part, is TGTGCCAGTAGGGCACTAGCGGGGGGGTACAATGAG. Its protein is CASRALAGGYNE. The full CDR3 protein is CASRALAGGYNEQFF. The rearrangement joins TRBV19 to TRBJ2-1; 13 bases align to TRBD2. The read terminates 3 residues ahead of where the CDR3 ends, so the germline J gene completes it. Germline V gene lookup returns CDR1 LNHDA and CDR2 SQIVND (reference sequence). The CDR3 runs to 15 residues. V lost 6 bases, J lost 4 bases, and 3 bases stayed unmatched.

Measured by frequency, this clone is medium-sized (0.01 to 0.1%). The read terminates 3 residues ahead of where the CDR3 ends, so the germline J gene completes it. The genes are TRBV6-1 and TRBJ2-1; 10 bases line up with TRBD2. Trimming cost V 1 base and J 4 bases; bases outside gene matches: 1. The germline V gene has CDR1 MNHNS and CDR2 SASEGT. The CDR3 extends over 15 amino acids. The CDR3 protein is CASSEVAGGYNEQFF. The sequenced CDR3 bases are TGTGCCAGCAGTGAAGTAGCGGGAGGATACAATGAG.

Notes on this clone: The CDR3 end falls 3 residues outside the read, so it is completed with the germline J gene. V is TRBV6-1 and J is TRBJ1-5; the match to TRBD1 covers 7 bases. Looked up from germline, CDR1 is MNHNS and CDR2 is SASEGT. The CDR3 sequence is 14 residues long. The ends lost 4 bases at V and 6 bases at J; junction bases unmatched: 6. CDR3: CASSVPPGGQPQHF. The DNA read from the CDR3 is TGTGCCAGCAGTGTCCCCCCAGGGGGTCAGCCC.

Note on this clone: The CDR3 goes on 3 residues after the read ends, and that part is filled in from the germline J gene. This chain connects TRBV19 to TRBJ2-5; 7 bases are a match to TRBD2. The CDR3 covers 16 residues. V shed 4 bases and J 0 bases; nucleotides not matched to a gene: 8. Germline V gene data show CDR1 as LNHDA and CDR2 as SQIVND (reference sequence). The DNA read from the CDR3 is TGTGCCAGTAGTAGCGACGGGCGGGGGTACCAAGAGACC. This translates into CASSSDGRGYQET. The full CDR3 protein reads CASSSDGRGYQETQYF.

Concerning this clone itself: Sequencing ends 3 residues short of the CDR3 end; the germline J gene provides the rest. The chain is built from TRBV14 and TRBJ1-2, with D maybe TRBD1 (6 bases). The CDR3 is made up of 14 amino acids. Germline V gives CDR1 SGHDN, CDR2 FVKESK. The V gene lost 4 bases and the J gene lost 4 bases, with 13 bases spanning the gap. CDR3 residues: CASSLSQGFYGYTF. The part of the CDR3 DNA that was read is TGTGCCAGCAGCCTGAGCCAGGGGTTCTATGGC. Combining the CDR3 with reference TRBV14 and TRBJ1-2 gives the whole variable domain EAGVTQFPSHSVIEKGQTVTLRCDPISGHDNLYWYRRVMGKEIKFLLHFVKESKQDESGMPNNRFLAERTGGTYSTLKVQPAELEDSGVYFCASSLSQGFYGYTFGSGTRLTVV.

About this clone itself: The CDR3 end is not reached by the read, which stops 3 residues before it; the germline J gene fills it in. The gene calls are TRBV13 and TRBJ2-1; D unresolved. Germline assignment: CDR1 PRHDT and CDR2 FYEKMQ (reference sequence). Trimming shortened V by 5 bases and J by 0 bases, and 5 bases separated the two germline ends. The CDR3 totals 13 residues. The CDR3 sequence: CASSPSSYNEQFF. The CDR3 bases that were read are TGTGCCAGCAGCCCTTCCTCCTACAATGAG.

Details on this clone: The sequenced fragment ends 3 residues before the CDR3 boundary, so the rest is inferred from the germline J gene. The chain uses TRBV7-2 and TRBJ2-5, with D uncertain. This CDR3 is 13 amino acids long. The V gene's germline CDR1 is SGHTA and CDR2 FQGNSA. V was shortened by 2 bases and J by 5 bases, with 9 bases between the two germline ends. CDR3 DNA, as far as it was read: TGTGCCAGCAGCTTAAATAAGCCTGAGACC. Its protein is CASSLNKPET. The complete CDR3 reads CASSLNKPETQYF. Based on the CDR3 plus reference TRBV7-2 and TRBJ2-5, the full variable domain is GAGVSQSPSNKVTEKGKDVELRCDPISGHTALYWYRQSLGQGLEFLIYFQGNSAPDKSGLPSDRFSAERTGGSVSTLTIQRTQQEDSAVYLCASSLNKPETQYFGPGTRLLVL.

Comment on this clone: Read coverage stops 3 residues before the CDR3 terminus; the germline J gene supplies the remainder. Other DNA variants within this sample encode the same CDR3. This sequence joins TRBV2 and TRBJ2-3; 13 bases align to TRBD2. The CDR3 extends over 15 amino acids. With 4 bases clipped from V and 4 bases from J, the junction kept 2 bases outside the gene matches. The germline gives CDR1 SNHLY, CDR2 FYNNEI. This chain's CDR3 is CASSGTSGRADTQYF. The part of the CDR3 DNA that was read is TGTGCCAGCAGTGGCACTAGCGGGAGGGCAGATACG. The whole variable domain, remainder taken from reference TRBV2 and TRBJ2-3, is EPEVTQTPSHQVTQMGQEVILRCVPISNHLYFYWYRQILGQKVEFLVSFYNNEISEKSEIFDDQFSVERPDGSNFTLKIRSTKLEDSAMYFCASSGTSGRADTQYFGPGTRLTVL.

This CDR3 is CSVEGDSSYEQYF. CDR3 DNA, as far as it was read: TGCAGCGTTGAAGGGGACTCATCCTACGAG. The genes are TRBV29-1 and TRBJ2-7, with D perhaps matching TRBD2 (6 bases). The read comes to an end 3 residues before the CDR3 does, leaving the germline J gene to fill in the end. Germline CDR1 is SQVTM and CDR2 is ANQGSEA. V was clipped by 1 base and J by 1 base, with 8 bases between them. This CDR3 comprises 13 residues.

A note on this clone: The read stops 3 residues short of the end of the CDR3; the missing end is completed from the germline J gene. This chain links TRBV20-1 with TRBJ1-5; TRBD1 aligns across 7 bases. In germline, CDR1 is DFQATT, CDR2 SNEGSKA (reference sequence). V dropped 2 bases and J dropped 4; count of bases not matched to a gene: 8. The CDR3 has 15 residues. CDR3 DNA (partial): TGCAGTGCTAGAAGTGGGGGGACAGAGAATCAGCCC. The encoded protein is CSARSGGTENQP. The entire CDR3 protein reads CSARSGGTENQPQHF.